This record concerns one T cell receptor (beta chain) sequence. These data belong to a study of CD8 T cells in Susac syndrome. V was pared by 6 bases and J by 6 bases, with 14 bases between. CDR1 SQVTM and CDR2 ANQGSEA come from the germline V gene. The CDR3 covers 13 residues. RNA was extracted with the RNeasy kit, and a quantity of roughly 0.45 to 1 ug was reverse transcribed using random hexamers. A single record per CDR3 protein comes from TCRdb applying MiXCR to the immunoSEQ multiplex PCR reads. The sample lists 100,000 to 150,000 distinct CDR3 sequences; around 95% were seen once. The receptor was isolated from a human donor in good health. The chain joins TRBV29-1 to TRBJ2-2; tentatively, D is TRBD1 or TRBD2 (5 bases each). The sequenced sample was CD4+ T cells from PBMCs. CDR3 nucleotides: TGCAGCGTAAGGGACGGCCTTGCCGGGGAGCTGTTTTTT. Protein: CSVRDGLAGELFF.